This TCR beta chain comes out of a study of blood T cell repertoires in COVID-19. Study context: Samples taken during acute and convalescent COVID-19 were collected in the United States, Italy and Spain. In each case, the material was cDNA or gDNA derived from T cells, B-cell-depleted T cells, or PBMCs.

CDR3 length equals 14 residues. Germline loops: CDR1 SEHNR, CDR2 FQNEAQ (reference sequence). Trimming stripped 5 bases from V and 3 bases from J, with 8 bases between. Per the original methods: Reference gene primer amplification gave nucleated cell count estimates. This table comes from immunoSEQ multiplex PCR, and its TCRdb copy is limited to in-frame clones, with some not included. From that table come the V and J calls and clone size; the DNA was used to work out D and trimming. The repertoire holds 80,000 to 95,000 clones, with 70% to 85% as singletons. The sequence was collected from a human donor in a cohort sampled during active COVID-19. This chain joins TRBV7-9 and TRBJ1-6; no firm D call. Sequenced: peripheral blood. The CDR3 protein is CASSAGNYNSPLHF. The DNA of the CDR3 is TGTGCCAGCAGCGCGGGAAACTATAATTCACCCCTCCACTTT.